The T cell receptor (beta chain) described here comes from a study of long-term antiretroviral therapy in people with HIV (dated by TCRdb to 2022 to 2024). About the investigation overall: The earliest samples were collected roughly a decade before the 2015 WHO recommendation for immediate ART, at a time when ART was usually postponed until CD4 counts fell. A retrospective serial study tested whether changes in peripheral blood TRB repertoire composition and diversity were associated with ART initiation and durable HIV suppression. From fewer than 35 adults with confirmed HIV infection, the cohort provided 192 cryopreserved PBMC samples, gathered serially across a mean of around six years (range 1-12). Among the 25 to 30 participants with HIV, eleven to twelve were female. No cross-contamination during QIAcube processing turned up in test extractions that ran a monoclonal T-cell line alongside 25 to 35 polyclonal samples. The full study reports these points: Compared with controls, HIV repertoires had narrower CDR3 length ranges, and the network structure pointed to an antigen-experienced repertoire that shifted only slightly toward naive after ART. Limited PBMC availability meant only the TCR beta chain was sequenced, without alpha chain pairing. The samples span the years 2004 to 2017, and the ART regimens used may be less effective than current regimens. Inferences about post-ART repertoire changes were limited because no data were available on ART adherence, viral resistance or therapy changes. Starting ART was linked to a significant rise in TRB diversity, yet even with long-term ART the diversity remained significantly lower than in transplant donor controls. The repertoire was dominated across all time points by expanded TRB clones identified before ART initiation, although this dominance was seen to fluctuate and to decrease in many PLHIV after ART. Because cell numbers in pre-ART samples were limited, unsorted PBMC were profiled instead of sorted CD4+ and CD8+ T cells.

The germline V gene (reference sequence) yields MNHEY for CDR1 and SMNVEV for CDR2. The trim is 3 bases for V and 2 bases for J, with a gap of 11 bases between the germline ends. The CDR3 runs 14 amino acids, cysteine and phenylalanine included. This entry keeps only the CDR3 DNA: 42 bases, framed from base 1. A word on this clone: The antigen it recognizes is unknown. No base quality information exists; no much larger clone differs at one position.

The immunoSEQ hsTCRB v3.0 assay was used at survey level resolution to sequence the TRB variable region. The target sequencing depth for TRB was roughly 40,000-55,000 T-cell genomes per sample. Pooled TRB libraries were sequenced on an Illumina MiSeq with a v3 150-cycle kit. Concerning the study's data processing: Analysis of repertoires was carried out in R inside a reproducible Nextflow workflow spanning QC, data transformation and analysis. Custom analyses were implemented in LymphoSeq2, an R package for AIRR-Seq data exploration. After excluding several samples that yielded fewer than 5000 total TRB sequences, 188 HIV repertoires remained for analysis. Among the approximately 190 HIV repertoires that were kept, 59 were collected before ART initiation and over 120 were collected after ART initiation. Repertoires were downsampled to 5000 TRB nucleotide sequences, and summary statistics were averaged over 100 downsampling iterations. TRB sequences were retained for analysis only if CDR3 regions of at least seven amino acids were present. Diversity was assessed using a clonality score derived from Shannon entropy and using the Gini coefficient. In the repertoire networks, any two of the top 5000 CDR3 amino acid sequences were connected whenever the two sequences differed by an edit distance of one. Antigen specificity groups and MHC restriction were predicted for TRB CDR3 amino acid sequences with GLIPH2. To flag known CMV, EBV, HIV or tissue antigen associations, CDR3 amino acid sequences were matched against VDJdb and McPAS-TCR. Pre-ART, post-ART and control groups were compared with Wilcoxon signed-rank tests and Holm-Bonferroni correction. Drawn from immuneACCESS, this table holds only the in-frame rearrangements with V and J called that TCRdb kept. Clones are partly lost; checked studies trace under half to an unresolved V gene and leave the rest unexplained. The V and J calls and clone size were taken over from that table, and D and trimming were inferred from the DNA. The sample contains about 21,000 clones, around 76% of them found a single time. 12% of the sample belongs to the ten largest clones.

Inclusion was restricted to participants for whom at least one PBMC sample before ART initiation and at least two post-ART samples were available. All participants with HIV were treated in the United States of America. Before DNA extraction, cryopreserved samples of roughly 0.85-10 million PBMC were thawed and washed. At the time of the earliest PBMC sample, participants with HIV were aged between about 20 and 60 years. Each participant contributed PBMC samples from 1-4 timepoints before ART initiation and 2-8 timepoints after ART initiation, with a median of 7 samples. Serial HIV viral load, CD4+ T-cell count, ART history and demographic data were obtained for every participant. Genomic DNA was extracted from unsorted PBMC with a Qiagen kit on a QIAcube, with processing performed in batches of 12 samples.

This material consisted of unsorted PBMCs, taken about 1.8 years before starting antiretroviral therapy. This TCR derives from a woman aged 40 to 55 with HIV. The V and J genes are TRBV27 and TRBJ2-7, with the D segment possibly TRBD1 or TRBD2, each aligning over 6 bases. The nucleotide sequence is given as TGTGCCAGCAGTTTGAGGGGGGCTCCCTACGAGCAGTACTTC. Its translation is CASSLRGAPYEQYF.